The clone carrying this TCR beta chain is termed large. What it binds is not known. Germline V gives CDR1 MDHEN, CDR2 SYDVKM. There are 17 residues in the CDR3. The junction had 10 bases not matched to a gene; V was cut back by 5 bases and J by 0 bases. This sample was taken from a study of vaccination and CD4 T cells after COVID-19. Treatment in this sample: approximately nine-day PBMC culture with coronavirus spike peptide pools or control peptides (ViraFEST assay). Cultured CD4+ T cell DNA was sequenced using the Oncomine TCR Beta short-read assay. One entry per CDR3 protein, called by TCRdb with MiXCR from the PCR reads. The sample includes approximately 11,000 distinct CDR3 sequences, roughly 77% of them seen just once.

The sequence derives from a human donor who had recovered from COVID-19. Sequenced sample: CD4+ T cells from blood, cultured in vitro. This chain links TRBV28 with TRBJ1-1, with TRBD1 matching over 9 bases. CDR3 DNA sequence: TGTGCCAGCAGTGGGATCGGGACAGGGACTATGAACACTGAAGCTTTCTTT. This sequence encodes CASSGIGTGTMNTEAFF. The full variable domain, in which reference TRBV28 and TRBJ1-1 provide the parts outside the CDR3, is DVKVTQSSRYLVKRTGEKVFLECVQDMDHENMFWYRQDPGLGLRLIYFSYDVKMKEKGDIPEGYSVSREKKERFSLILESASTNQTSMYLCASSGIGTGTMNTEAFFGQGTRLTVV.